This is a list of T cell receptor beta chains from one sample in a study of T cell repertoires in cytomegalovirus infection. No cognate antigen is known for these TCRs. A single record per CDR3 protein comes from TCRdb applying MiXCR to the reads. Among about 920,000 distinct CDR3 sequences listed, 30% to 40% were seen once. The material was cultured CD8+ T cells from PBMCs, obtained from culture after CMV antigen stimulation. These TCRs come from a human donor in good health (CMV status not recorded). Some clones in this sample may be carry-over from other donors' samples. Each CDR3 is given with its conserved first and last residue. D genes are given only for firm matches. A row's size may be missing; if present it is once, few, many or a size class.

J	V	size	D	CDR3	DNA
TRBJ1-1	TRBV15	-	TRBD1	CATRTGGTEAFF	TGTGCCACCAGGACAGGGGGCACTGAAGCTTTCTTT
TRBJ1-1	TRBV7-2	many	-	CASSLVGGGMNTEAFF	TGTGCCAGCAGCTTAGTGGGGGGGGGAATGAACACTGAAGCTTTCTTT
TRBJ2-5	TRBV15	few	-	CATSRATWGPQETQYF	TGTGCCACCAGCAGAGCTACGTGGGGGCCCCAAGAGACCCAGTACTTC
TRBJ2-2	TRBV20-1	-	TRBD2	CSARKFSGGPNTGELFF	TGCAGTGCTAGGAAATTTAGCGGGGGGCCGAACACCGGGGAGCTGTTTTTT
TRBJ1-3	TRBV20-1	-	-	CSALGGNTIYF	TGCAGTGCCCTCGGGGGAAACACCATATATTTT
TRBJ2-1	TRBV7-2	many	-	CASTYSPNEQFF	TGTGCCAGCACCTACAGTCCCAATGAGCAGTTCTTC
TRBJ1-2	TRBV29-1	few	TRBD1	CSVGTVGYGYTF	TGCAGCGTCGGGACAGTCGGGTATGGCTACACCTTC
TRBJ2-4	TRBV7-9	-	TRBD1	CASSPRDRPNIQYF	TGTGCCAGCAGCCCCAGGGACAGGCCAAACATTCAGTACTTC
TRBJ1-1	TRBV6-6	-	TRBD1	CASSYERQGETEAFF	TGTGCCAGCAGTTACGAGCGACAGGGGGAAACTGAAGCTTTCTTT
TRBJ1-5	TRBV19	few	TRBD1	CASRRTGNSNQPQHF	TGTGCCAGTAGGAGGACAGGAAATAGCAATCAGCCCCAGCATTTT
TRBJ2-1	TRBV7-8	many	-	CASSFTRRTEFLYNEQFF	TGTGCCAGCAGCTTCACCCGTCGGACGGAATTCCTATACAATGAGCAGTTCTTC
TRBJ2-1	TRBV7-9	few	-	CASSLAHGLTPNSYNEQFF	TGTGCCAGCAGCTTAGCGCACGGCCTAACTCCAAACTCCTACAATGAGCAGTTCTTC
TRBJ2-3	TRBV11-2	-	TRBD2	CASSPWEPSGGAQYF	TGTGCCAGCAGCCCCTGGGAGCCTAGTGGGGGGGCGCAGTATTTT
TRBJ1-2	TRBV27	-	TRBD1	CATSGGPYGYTF	TGTGCCACCTCAGGGGGACCCTATGGCTACACCTTC
TRBJ1-1	TRBV5-4	few	-	CASSLAGVAFF	TGTGCCAGCAGCTTGGCAGGGGTAGCTTTCTTT
TRBJ2-5	TRBV27	few	TRBD1	CASSLFFRGQGETQYF	TGTGCCAGCAGTTTATTCTTCAGGGGGCAGGGTGAGACCCAGTACTTC
TRBJ2-3	TRBV7-2	many	-	CASSLVVGRTDTQYF	TGTGCCAGCAGCTTAGTAGTCGGGCGCACAGATACGCAGTATTTT
TRBJ2-6	TRBV4-3	many	-	CASSQVASGANVLTF	TGCGCCAGCAGCCAAGTAGCCTCTGGGGCCAACGTCCTGACTTTC
TRBJ2-2	TRBV6-5	few	TRBD1	CASTGTENTGELFF	TGTGCCAGCACTGGGACAGAGAACACCGGGGAGCTGTTTTTT
TRBJ2-3	TRBV7-9	few	-	CASSAIRSATDTQYF	TGTGCCAGCAGCGCAATCCGAAGCGCTACAGATACGCAGTATTTT
TRBJ2-1	TRBV4-2	once	TRBD1	CASSHSQGASNEQFF	TGTGCCAGCAGCCACTCACAGGGGGCAAGCAATGAGCAGTTCTTC
TRBJ1-2	TRBV27	-	-	CASSPRGRESYTF	TGTGCCAGCAGTCCCCGCGGCCGTGAAAGCTACACCTTC
TRBJ1-6	TRBV19	few	-	CASTKADPTIYNSPLHF	TGTGCCAGTACGAAGGCAGACCCTACCATCTATAATTCACCCCTCCACTTT
TRBJ2-3	TRBV28	-	-	CASSTVGGGDLTDTQYF	TGTGCCAGCAGCACGGTAGGGGGGGGGGATCTCACAGATACGCAGTATTTT
TRBJ1-5	TRBV27	few	TRBD1	CASSGTASMPQHF	TGTGCCAGCAGTGGGACAGCCTCTATGCCCCAGCATTTT
TRBJ1-2	TRBV27	few	-	CASSSGGIYGYTF	TGTGCCAGCAGCTCCGGCGGAATCTATGGCTACACCTTC
TRBJ2-6	TRBV24-1	-	TRBD1	CATSLSPRQGASGANVLTF	TGTGCCACCAGTCTATCCCCGAGACAGGGGGCATCTGGGGCCAACGTCCTGACTTTC
TRBJ2-7	TRBV19	-	-	CASSIDYGGGSYEQYF	TGTGCCAGTAGTATAGATTATGGCGGAGGCTCCTACGAGCAGTACTTC
TRBJ2-5	TRBV25-1	few	-	CASSERREDRLYQETQYF	TGTGCCAGCAGTGAAAGGAGAGAGGACAGATTGTACCAAGAGACCCAGTACTTC
TRBJ2-5	TRBV4-1	few	TRBD2	CASSQSYHSGPYQETQYF	TGTGCCAGCAGCCAAAGTTACCATAGCGGGCCGTACCAAGAGACCCAGTACTTC
TRBJ1-6	TRBV19	-	-	CASSIGDSQSSYNSPLHF	TGTGCCAGTAGTATCGGGGACTCACAGAGCTCCTATAATTCACCCCTCCACTTT
TRBJ2-1	TRBV6-1	-	-	CASSPVGGDEQFF	TGTGCCAGCTCCCCAGTTGGAGGGGATGAGCAGTTCTTC
TRBJ2-2	TRBV6-5	many	-	CASSYWDTANTGELFF	TGTGCCAGCAGTTACTGGGACACCGCCAACACCGGGGAGCTGTTTTTT
TRBJ2-5	TRBV7-2	few	TRBD2	CASSLISGGAKTQYF	TGTGCCAGCAGCTTAATTAGCGGGGGGGCGAAGACCCAGTACTTC
TRBJ1-2	TRBV7-9	few	TRBD1	CASSAGTASNYGYTF	TGTGCCAGCAGCGCAGGGACAGCTTCTAACTATGGCTACACCTTC
TRBJ1-3	TRBV4-1	few	-	CASSQEVGHGNTIYF	TGCGCCAGCAGCCAAGAGGTGGGGCACGGAAACACCATATATTTT
TRBJ2-1	TRBV15	few	TRBD1	CATSRDRGQKNEQFF	TGTGCCACCAGCAGAGATAGGGGACAGAAGAATGAGCAGTTCTTC
TRBJ1-1	TRBV6-5	few	-	CASSYRGRSNTEAFF	TGTGCCAGCAGTTACCGTGGACGGTCGAACACTGAAGCTTTCTTT
TRBJ2-2	TRBV10-3	-	-	CAISGTVGTGELFF	TGTGCCATCTCCGGGACGGTGGGCACCGGGGAGCTGTTTTTT
TRBJ1-5	TRBV4-1	many	TRBD1	CASSHRQGSQPQHF	TGCGCCAGCAGCCACCGACAGGGAAGTCAGCCCCAGCATTTT
TRBJ2-1	TRBV7-9	-	-	CASSGLTPNEQFF	TGTGCCAGCAGCGGTTTAACCCCCAATGAGCAGTTCTTC
TRBJ2-1	TRBV7-9	many	TRBD2	CASSSVGGDNEQFF	TGTGCCAGCAGCTCCGTCGGGGGGGACAATGAGCAGTTCTTC
TRBJ2-1	TRBV7-8	many	-	CASTQDEQFF	TGTGCCAGCACCCAAGATGAGCAGTTCTTC
TRBJ1-1	TRBV19	once	-	CASSHTYMIHDTEAFF	TGTGCCAGTAGTCATACATATATGATACACGACACTGAAGCTTTCTTT
TRBJ1-2	TRBV27	few	TRBD1	CASRGWSQGAGYGYTF	TGTGCCAGCAGGGGCTGGTCACAGGGGGCGGGCTATGGCTACACCTTC
TRBJ1-2	TRBV12-5	-	-	CASGPDRNGNYGYTF	TGTGCTAGTGGTCCAGACAGAAATGGTAACTATGGCTACACCTTC
TRBJ2-2	TRBV5-6	-	TRBD2	CASTPRGRGTGELFF	TGTGCCAGCACCCCACGAGGGAGGGGAACCGGGGAGCTGTTTTTT
TRBJ2-5	TRBV7-9	-	TRBD2	CASGTGTSRETQYF	TGTGCCAGCGGAACCGGGACTAGTCGAGAGACCCAGTACTTC
TRBJ2-1	TRBV2	few	-	CASSDPRQAVRSYNEQFF	TGTGCCAGCAGTGACCCTAGACAGGCCGTTCGCTCCTACAATGAGCAGTTCTTC
TRBJ1-5	TRBV24-1	few	-	CATSGGNQPQHF	TGTGCCACCAGTGGGGGCAATCAGCCCCAGCATTTT
TRBJ2-2	TRBV4-1	-	-	CASSQEEGTGELFF	TGCGCCAGCAGCCAAGAAGAGGGGACCGGGGAGCTGTTTTTT
TRBJ2-1	TRBV12-3/TRBV12-4	-	-	CASSLSDGHNEQFF	TGTGCCAGCAGTCTATCGGACGGACACAATGAGCAGTTCTTC
TRBJ1-2	TRBV7-8	-	-	CASSNGRFYGYTF	TGTGCCAGCAGCAACGGGAGATTCTATGGCTACACCTTC
TRBJ1-1	TRBV7-4	-	-	CASSLPILLNTEAFF	TGTGCCAGCAGCTTGCCGATCCTACTGAACACTGAAGCTTTCTTT
TRBJ1-5	TRBV29-1	-	TRBD1	CSVESGQGLSNQPQHF	TGCAGCGTTGAGTCCGGACAGGGCCTTAGCAATCAGCCCCAGCATTTT
TRBJ2-1	TRBV19	-	TRBD2	CASSISSGLAGDEQFF	TGTGCCAGTAGTATTTCATCGGGTCTAGCGGGGGATGAGCAGTTCTTC